This entry lists 28 T cell receptor beta chains sequenced from one sample in a study of T cell clonality in common variable immunodeficiency. General study findings and limits: Fewer deletions and N-nucleotide insertions were reportedly seen in common variable immunodeficiency TCR beta sequences.

The antigens these receptors bind are not known. Produced via immunoSEQ multiplex PCR; TCRdb's table is partial and in-frame only. The table lists approximately 35,000 clones, with no singletons. The specimen sequenced was peripheral blood mononuclear cells. The source is a human donor with common variable immunodeficiency.

As to this clone: The read ends 3 residues before the CDR3 terminus; that terminus is restored from the germline J gene. The J gene is TRBJ2-7, the V gene TRBV7-9; a possible D gene is TRBD2 (6 bases). Deletions cut 5 bases from V and 6 bases from J, with 11 bases between. The CDR3 has 12 residues. Germline V lookup: CDR1 SEHNR, CDR2 FQNEAQ (reference sequence). Partial CDR3 DNA: TGTGCCAGCAGCCTGGGGGGTACCGAG. Residues: CASSLGGTE. The entire CDR3 sequence reads CASSLGGTEQYF.

The table lists this clone with many counts. The CDR3 is cut off 3 residues early in the read; its end comes from the germline J gene. This sequence joins TRBV7-9 and TRBJ2-5, with D possibly TRBD1 on 6 matching bases. Trimming pared 5 bases from V and 7 bases from J, leaving 11 bases between. This CDR3 region has 12 residues. CDR1 and CDR2 from the germline V gene are SEHNR and FQNEAQ (reference sequence). Partial CDR3 DNA: TGTGCCAGCAGCCAGACCAGGGGGACC. Encoded protein: CASSQTRGT. The whole CDR3 region reads CASSQTRGTQYF.

This clone was counted only a few times. Additional DNA sequences in this sample encode the identical CDR3. Incomplete CDR3 DNA: TGTGCCAGTAGTATACCCCTACCGACAGGGGGGAATTCACCC. It specifies CASSIPLPTGGNSP. In full, the CDR3 is CASSIPLPTGGNSPLHF. The rearrangement uses TRBV19 and TRBJ1-6; 9 bases match TRBD1. The read ends 3 residues early relative to the CDR3; the germline J gene fills the gap. CDR1 is LNHDA and CDR2 is SQIVND in the germline V gene (reference sequence). V shed 2 bases, J shed 7 bases, and the junction held 9 bases outside the gene matches. This CDR3 comprises 17 residues.

About this clone: With the read ending 3 residues before the CDR3 end, the germline J gene is used to fill in that end. The chain is built from TRBV19 and TRBJ1-2; D perhaps matches TRBD1 (5 bases). The V and J ends lost 4 bases and 2 bases respectively, with 11 bases between them. CDR3 length: 14 amino acids. Per the germline V gene, CDR1 is LNHDA and CDR2 is SQIVND (reference sequence). The CDR3 is CASSRETENYGYTF. The CDR3 DNA, read in part, is TGTGCCAGTAGTAGGGAGACAGAAAACTATGGC. The entire variable domain, with the rest obtained from reference TRBV19 and TRBJ1-2, is as follows: DGGITQSPKYLFRKEGQNVTLSCEQNLNHDAMYWYRQDPGQGLRLIYYSQIVNDFQKGDIAEGYSVSREKKESFPLTVTSAQKNPTAFYLCASSRETENYGYTFGSGTRLTVV.

CDR3 DNA (partial): TGTGCCAGCAGAAAACAGGGAGGCGGGGAG. This encodes CASRKQGGGE. The CDR3 as a whole reads CASRKQGGGELFF. This chain connects TRBV2 to TRBJ2-2; D is perhaps TRBD1 or TRBD2 (6 bases each). The CDR3 goes on 3 residues after the read ends, and that part is filled in from the germline J gene. The CDR3 runs 13 residues. Trimming took off 6 bases at V and 7 bases at J, with 12 bases between the two ends. CDR1 and CDR2 from the germline V gene are SNHLY and FYNNEI.

Many counts were recorded for this clone. The CDR3 is cut off 3 residues early in the read; its end comes from the germline J gene. The V and J genes are TRBV2 and TRBJ2-5; the match to TRBD2 covers 13 bases. In germline, CDR1 is SNHLY, CDR2 FYNNEI. The ends lost 0 bases at V and 4 bases at J; junction bases unmatched: 11. The CDR3 is made up of 19 amino acids. CDR3 loop: CASSEAWGLAGSIRETQYF. CDR3 DNA (partial): TGTGCCAGCAGTGAAGCGTGGGGACTAGCGGGGTCTATACGAGAGACC.

With respect to this clone: Read sequence stops 3 residues before the CDR3 end, and the germline J gene provides the missing end. The J gene is TRBJ2-3, the V gene TRBV7-9; tentatively, D is TRBD2 (7 bases). CDR3 size: 14 residues. Germline V gives CDR1 SEHNR, CDR2 FQNEAQ (reference sequence). Trimming took off 4 bases at V and 4 bases at J, with 12 bases between the two ends. The CDR3 loop is CASSSGGAADTQYF. Incomplete CDR3 DNA: TGTGCCAGCAGCTCTGGGGGGGCGGCAGATACG.

This clone was found a few times. The read terminates 3 residues ahead of where the CDR3 ends, so the germline J gene completes it. The rearrangement uses TRBV18 and TRBJ1-5; 11 bases are shared with TRBD1. CDR1 is KGHSH and CDR2 is LQKENI in the germline V gene. The J segment lost 2 bases and the V segment lost 4 bases, leaving 7 bases of the junction unmatched. This CDR3 has 17 residues. Incomplete CDR3 DNA: TGTGCCAGCTCACGGGACAGGGGGAGCGAAGGCAATCAGCCC. Translation gives CASSRDRGSEGNQP. The CDR3, in full, reads CASSRDRGSEGNQPQHF.

A word on this clone: The read finishes 3 residues shy of the CDR3 end, and the germline J gene is used to complete it. The V and J genes are TRBV7-2 and TRBJ1-1; D uncertain. CDR3 length equals 11 residues. The germline V gene encodes CDR1 SGHTA and CDR2 FQGNSA. The sequenced CDR3 bases are TGTGCCAGCAGCCCGACTACAACG. Its protein product is CASSPTTT. The full CDR3 is CASSPTTTAFF.

This clone was counted a few times. Coverage ceases 3 residues before the CDR3 finishes, and the germline J gene fills in the end. This chain links TRBV5-5 with TRBJ2-7; 9 bases line up with TRBD1. The CDR3 has 14 residues. CDR1 SGHKS and CDR2 YYEKEE come from the germline V gene (reference sequence). After removal of 3 bases from V and 6 bases from J, the junction contained 7 bases not matched to a gene. The sequenced part of the CDR3 DNA is TGTGCCAGCAGCTGGGGACAGGGCATGAGCGAG. It is translated as CASSWGQGMSE. The complete CDR3 reads CASSWGQGMSEQYF.

This clone showed up just a few times. The missing CDR3 end, 3 residues past where the read stops, is filled in from the germline J gene. The chain employs TRBV18 and TRBJ2-5; D possibly corresponds to TRBD1 (5 bases). CDR1 and CDR2 from the germline V gene are KGHSH and LQKENI. CDR3 length: 16 amino acids. V gave up 0 bases and J gave up 5 bases, with 16 bases separating them. CDR3 sequence: CASSPPSPRARETQYF. The covered CDR3 bases are TGTGCCAGCTCACCACCCTCCCCCAGGGCAAGGGAGACC.

In this sample, this clone turned up many times. The DNA ends 3 residues before the CDR3 does, and the rest of the CDR3 is filled in from the germline J gene. The gene calls are TRBV7-2 and TRBJ2-1, with 7 bases lining up with TRBD2. Germline CDR1 SGHTA, CDR2 FQGNSA. V was pared by 9 bases and J by 8 bases, with 16 bases of the junction left unmatched. The CDR3 has 15 amino acids. The part of the CDR3 DNA that was read is TGTGCCAGTCATCCCGGGGGGACGTGGACGGATGAG. Protein product: CASHPGGTWTDE. The CDR3 in full is CASHPGGTWTDEQFF.

As regards this clone: The DNA ends 3 residues before the CDR3 does, and the rest of the CDR3 is filled in from the germline J gene. The V gene is TRBV6-2 or TRBV6-3, the J gene TRBJ1-1; no clear D. Germline V gives CDR1 MNHEY, CDR2 SVGEGT. The CDR3 spans 12 residues. Trimming took off 7 bases at V and 4 bases at J, with 10 bases between the two ends. Partial CDR3 DNA: TGTGCCAGCACTCTGGGCAGCACTGAA. The encoded protein is CASTLGSTE. The entire CDR3 protein is CASTLGSTEAFF.

For this clone: Coverage ceases 3 residues before the CDR3 finishes, and the germline J gene fills in the end. The V and J genes are TRBV18 and TRBJ1-2, with a weak D call TRBD1 (5 bases). The V end lost 3 bases, the J end lost 7 bases, and 12 bases lay between the germline ends. Germline CDR1 is KGHSH and CDR2 is LQKENI. The CDR3 contains 13 residues. CDR3 bases read: TGTGCCAGCTCACCCGACCGTAGGGGTGGC. It codes for CASSPDRRGG. The entire CDR3 reads CASSPDRRGGYTF.

At least ten counts were recorded for this clone. Read sequence stops 3 residues before the CDR3 end, and the germline J gene provides the missing end. This chain joins TRBV5-6 and TRBJ1-1, with unresolved D. Trimming stripped 4 bases from V and 0 bases from J, with 10 bases between. Germline CDR1 and CDR2: SGHDT and YYEEEE. The CDR3 spans 14 residues. The chain's CDR3 is CASSLFTVNTEAFF. CDR3 bases read: TGTGCCAGCAGCCTCTTTACGGTGAACACTGAA. Together with reference TRBV5-6 and TRBJ1-1, the CDR3 gives the full variable domain: DAGVTQSPTHLIKTRGQQVTLRCSPKSGHDTVSWYQQALGQGPQFIFQYYEEEERQRGNFPDRFSGHQFPNYSSELNVNALLLGDSALYLCASSLFTVNTEAFFGQGTRLTVV.

This clone was detected ten times or more. The read ends 3 residues shy of where the CDR3 ends; the end is completed using the germline J gene. The chain combines TRBV5-1 with TRBJ2-3, with D uncertain. The CDR3 has 13 residues. V shed 5 bases and J shed 0 bases, with 7 bases lying between them. Germline V gives CDR1 SGHRS, CDR2 YFSETQ. The CDR3 bases that were read are TGCGCCAGCAGGGCCGGGAGCACAGATACG. This sequence encodes CASRAGSTDT. From start to end, the CDR3 is CASRAGSTDTQYF.

Many counts were recorded for this clone. The sequenced fragment ends 3 residues before the CDR3 boundary, so the rest is inferred from the germline J gene. Distinct nucleotide sequences in the sample also encode this CDR3. The V and J genes are TRBV2 and TRBJ1-1; 7 bases line up with TRBD1. Trimming removed 6 bases from V and 1 base from J; junction bases left unmatched: 2. This CDR3 contains 13 residues. CDR1 SNHLY and CDR2 FYNNEI come from the germline V gene. The part of the CDR3 DNA that was read is TGTGCCAGCAGCCAGGGGGAGAACACTGAA. Residues: CASSQGENTE. The full CDR3 is CASSQGENTEAFF.

About this clone itself: The read ends 3 residues before the CDR3 terminus; that terminus is restored from the germline J gene. The chain joins TRBV6-1 to TRBJ1-5, with 8 bases identical to TRBD1. Germline V gene sequence: CDR1 MNHNS, CDR2 SASEGT. V lost 4 bases and J lost 2; bases outside the gene matches: 7. The CDR3 runs 16 residues. The CDR3 here is CASSASAGGGNQPQHF. CDR3 DNA (partial): TGTGCCAGCAGTGCGAGTGCAGGGGGCGGCAATCAGCCC.

There are many counts of this clone. The read comes to an end 3 residues before the CDR3 does, leaving the germline J gene to fill in the end. This chain joins TRBV19 and TRBJ1-1, with 7 bases matching TRBD1. This CDR3 region has 16 residues. J gave up 3 bases and V 5 bases, and 12 bases lay outside the gene matches. CDR1 and CDR2 (germline): LNHDA, SQIVND (reference sequence). CDR3 in amino acids: CASSARSRDSYTEAFF. The DNA read from the CDR3 is TGTGCCAGTAGTGCGCGTTCCCGGGACAGTTACACTGAA.

In regard to this clone: The sequenced fragment ends 3 residues before the CDR3 boundary, so the rest is inferred from the germline J gene. This chain uses TRBV19 with TRBJ2-7, with 9 bases fitting TRBD1. The CDR3 contains 16 residues. Trimming cost V 1 base and J 3 bases; bases outside gene matches: 7. CDR1 LNHDA and CDR2 SQIVND come from the germline V gene (reference sequence). CDR3 DNA, as far as it was read: TGTGCCAGTAGTATAGCGAGGACAGGGGCGGGCTACGAG. Protein sequence: CASSIARTGAGYE. The whole CDR3 protein is CASSIARTGAGYEQYF.

There are a few counts of this clone. The CDR3 bases that were read are TGCGCCAGCAGCTTTGGGACAGGGTCGTACGAG. Translated, it gives CASSFGTGSYE. From start to end, the CDR3 is CASSFGTGSYEQYF. V and J are TRBV5-1 and TRBJ2-7; 9 nucleotides agree with TRBD1. Read data end 3 residues before the CDR3 end; the end is taken from the germline J gene. This CDR3 contains 14 residues. Trimming cost V 2 bases and J 4 bases; bases outside gene matches: 4. The germline V gene encodes CDR1 SGHRS and CDR2 YFSETQ.

At least ten counts were recorded for this clone. The read ends 3 residues before the CDR3 terminus; that terminus is restored from the germline J gene. J is TRBJ1-4 and V is TRBV20-1; 10 bases line up with TRBD1. The V gene end was trimmed by 4 bases and the J gene end by 4 bases; junction bases not matched to a gene: 6. CDR1 is DFQATT and CDR2 is SNEGSKA in the germline V gene (reference sequence). This CDR3 is built from 15 residues. The chain's CDR3 is CSAINRDRGNEKLFF. CDR3 DNA (partial): TGCAGTGCTATCAACCGGGACAGGGGTAATGAAAAA.

This clone was seen at least ten times. The CDR3 end is not reached by the read, which stops 3 residues before it; the germline J gene fills it in. The chain employs TRBV2 and TRBJ2-1, with D perhaps matching TRBD2 (5 bases). Trimming left V 9 bases short and J 7 bases short, with 10 bases between. The CDR3 has 11 amino acids. Germline loops: CDR1 SNHLY, CDR2 FYNNEI. The CDR3 loop is CASSGENEQFF. The covered CDR3 bases are TGTGCCAGTTCCGGGGAAAATGAG. Full variable domain (rest looked up from reference TRBV2 and TRBJ2-1): EPEVTQTPSHQVTQMGQEVILRCVPISNHLYFYWYRQILGQKVEFLVSFYNNEISEKSEIFDDQFSVERPDGSNFTLKIRSTKLEDSAMYFCASSGENEQFFGPGTRLTVL.

This clone occurred many times. The read gets to within 3 residues of the CDR3 end, and the germline J gene fills in the rest. The chain is built from TRBV5-1 and TRBJ1-1; 7 nucleotides match TRBD1. Trimming at V came to 0 bases and at J to 1 base, leaving 15 bases not matched to a gene. This CDR3 is 19 amino acids long. CDR1 and CDR2 (germline): SGHRS, YFSETQ. CDR3 region: CASSLAGGARYSRNTEAFF. The DNA read from the CDR3 is TGCGCCAGCAGCTTGGCAGGGGGAGCTCGTTATTCTAGGAACACTGAA.

To note about this clone: A single base separates this from a much larger clone, so it may be a read error. Coverage ceases 3 residues before the CDR3 finishes, and the germline J gene fills in the end. The same CDR3 arises from other DNA sequences in this sample as well. This chain joins TRBV30 and TRBJ1-4; 7 nucleotides agree with TRBD1. The length of the CDR3 is 15 residues. V trimming: 0 bases; J trimming: 8 bases; junction bases outside the gene matches: 9. CDR1 GTSNPN and CDR2 SVGIG come from the germline V gene (reference sequence). Partial CDR3 DNA: TGTGCCTGGAGTGTGGGAGGGGGCGGAGGGGAAAAA. This gives the protein CAWSVGGGGGEK. The entire CDR3 sequence reads CAWSVGGGGGEKLFF.

This clone was recorded many times. The CDR3 end falls 3 residues outside the read, so it is completed with the germline J gene. This chain links TRBV18 with TRBJ1-3, with D hard to call. Trimming stripped 3 bases from V and 2 bases from J, with 11 bases between. The germline CDR1 and CDR2 sequences are KGHSH and LQKENI. The CDR3 has 15 amino acids. The sequenced CDR3 bases are TGTGCCAGCTCACCTTCACAAGGGCCTGGAAACACC. Amino acids: CASSPSQGPGNT. The full CDR3 is CASSPSQGPGNTIYF.

This clone was seen more than once but under ten times. The read is 3 residues too short to cover the CDR3 end, so that end is filled in from the germline J gene. The chain uses TRBV18 and TRBJ2-1; no clear D. Germline V gene lookup returns CDR1 KGHSH and CDR2 LQKENI. The CDR3 extends over 11 amino acids. With 2 bases removed from V and 8 bases from J, the gap between germline ends came to 4 bases. The CDR3 sequence: CASSPSDEQFF. CDR3 DNA, as far as it was read: TGTGCCAGCTCACCATCGGATGAG.

CDR3 bases read: TGTGCCAGCAGTAGTCTCGGACAGATCCAAGAGACC. Translating it yields CASSSLGQIQET. The complete CDR3 reads CASSSLGQIQETQYF. The chain couples TRBV7-2 to TRBJ2-5, with TRBD1 as a possible D gene (6 bases). The read falls 3 residues short of the CDR3 end, and the missing part is taken from the germline J gene. Trimming pared 6 bases from V and 1 base from J, leaving 15 bases between. Looked up from germline, CDR1 is SGHTA and CDR2 is FQGNSA. The CDR3 totals 15 residues.